The 13 T cell receptor beta chains in this list originate from one sample, sequenced in a study of blood T cell repertoires in COVID-19. Libraries were prepared by immunoSEQ multiplex PCR; TCRdb keeps only in-frame clonotypes and omits some of them. The table records about 110,000 clones, 70% to 90% of them present only once. Sequencing was carried out using peripheral blood. The receptors come from a woman between 65 and 79 years old who had recovered from COVID-19.

The DNA of the CDR3 is TGCGCCAGCAGCGAACCACAGGGGGATATCTACGAGCAGTACTTC. As protein: CASSEPQGDIYEQYF. The rearrangement links TRBV5-1 to TRBJ2-7; TRBD1 matches at 8 bases. Germline assignment: CDR1 SGHRS and CDR2 YFSETQ. This CDR3 region has 15 residues. V shed 4 bases and J 3 bases; nucleotides not matched to a gene: 9.

This sequence joins TRBV6-1 and TRBJ2-7, with TRBD1 matching 8 bases. This CDR3 has 15 amino acids. Looked up from germline, CDR1 is MNHNS and CDR2 is SASEGT. V shed 1 base and J 5 bases; nucleotides not matched to a gene: 7. The CDR3 coding sequence is TGTGCCAGCAGTGAAGGGACAGGGTTCCCCCACGAGCAGTACTTC. This sequence encodes CASSEGTGFPHEQYF.

The chain is built from TRBV30 and TRBJ1-4; 9 positions match TRBD1. V shed 3 bases and J 14 bases; nucleotides not matched to a gene: 10. The CDR3 runs 13 residues. CDR1 GTSNPN and CDR2 SVGIG come from the germline V gene (reference sequence). CDR3 sequence (DNA): TGTGCCTGGAGGCCCGGGACAGGGTCTCGGCTGTTTTTT. Its translation: CAWRPGTGSRLFF.

The rearrangement joins TRBV3-1 (or the pseudogene TRBV3-2) to TRBJ2-7; tentative D call: TRBD2 (5 bases). Germline CDR1 is LGHDT and CDR2 is YNNKEL (reference sequence). This CDR3 comprises 15 residues. Trimming took off 1 base at V and 0 bases at J, with 10 bases between the two ends. CDR3 protein: CASSQAGMGSYEQYF. The CDR3 nucleotides read TGTGCCAGCAGCCAAGCGGGAATGGGCTCCTACGAGCAGTACTTC.

This CDR3 reads CASRRKGALLKNIQYF. The CDR3 DNA follows: TGTGCCAGCAGGAGGAAGGGGGCCCTCCTTAAAAACATTCAGTACTTC. The V and J genes are TRBV21-1 and TRBJ2-4; TRBD1, as called in the table, went unchecked against the DNA. TRBV21-1 is shown as a pseudogene. This CDR3 has 16 amino acids.

This rearrangement joins TRBV7-2 to TRBJ2-7; TRBD2 aligns across 9 bases. Germline lookup yields CDR1 SGHTA and CDR2 FQGNSA. J lost 2 bases, V lost 4 bases, and 6 bases had no gene match. CDR3 length equals 15 residues. For the CDR3, the DNA is TGTGCCAGCAGCTCCCCGGCGGGAGGGACCTACGAGCAGTACTTC. Its protein product is CASSSPAGGTYEQYF.

DNA for the CDR3: TGTGCCTGGACGGGGGACACAAAGGGACTAGCGGGAGGAAGCACAGATACGCAGTATTTT. Residues: CAWTGDTKGLAGGSTDTQYF. V is TRBV30 and J is TRBJ2-3; TRBD2 agrees at 15 bases. Unmatched junction bases numbered 14, after V lost 4 bases and J lost 0 bases. The CDR3 sequence is 20 residues long. CDR1 GTSNPN and CDR2 SVGIG come from the germline V gene (reference sequence).

This clone was seen once. The chain links TRBV6-2 or TRBV6-3 to TRBJ2-5; weak D call: TRBD2 (5 bases). V was trimmed by 1 base and J by 1 base, leaving 10 bases between them. Germline CDR1 reads MNHEY; CDR2 reads SVGEGT. CDR3 length: 15 residues. The CDR3 DNA follows: TGTGCCAGCAGTTACTTGCGAACTAGCCAAGAGACCCAGTACTTC. It codes for CASSYLRTSQETQYF.

This chain joins TRBV27 and TRBJ1-5; D is undetermined. CDR1 MNHEY and CDR2 SMNVEV come from the germline V gene (reference sequence). Trimming pared 2 bases from V and 6 bases from J, leaving 8 bases between. This CDR3 region has 13 residues. The CDR3 region is CASSLGRGQPQHF. The CDR3 DNA reads TGTGCCAGCAGTTTAGGGAGAGGTCAGCCCCAGCATTTT.

Here the CDR3 reads CASSVEPGVDTGELFF. The CDR3 DNA follows: TGTGCCAGCAGCGTAGAACCAGGGGTCGACACCGGGGAGCTGTTTTTT. V is TRBV9 and J is TRBJ2-2; D may be TRBD1 (6 bases). The CDR3 contains 16 residues. V lost 0 bases, J lost 3 bases, and 12 bases lay in between. Germline V gene sequence: CDR1 SGDLS, CDR2 YYNGEE.

With regard to this clone: This same CDR3 is encoded by further DNA sequences in the sample. The rearrangement joins TRBV4-3 to TRBJ2-7; 7 nucleotides line up with TRBD2. CDR1 is LGHNA, CDR2 YSLEER, per germline. V shed 0 bases and J 6 bases; nucleotides not matched to a gene: 2. The CDR3 has 13 amino acids. CDR3 bases: TGCGCCAGCAGCCAAGACCCGGGGGGCGAGCAGTACTTC. Translated, it gives CASSQDPGGEQYF.

CDR3 sequence reads: CASSSDYPTYNEQFF. The CDR3 DNA is TGTGCCAGCAGTTCCGACTATCCCACCTACAATGAGCAGTTCTTC. This sequence joins TRBV27 and TRBJ2-1, with D possibly TRBD2 on 5 matching bases. The V gene lost 4 bases and the J gene lost 2 bases, with 12 bases spanning the gap. Germline CDR1 and CDR2: MNHEY and SMNVEV (reference sequence). This CDR3 is built from 15 residues.

The genes are TRBV6-5 and TRBJ1-5, with unresolved D. The germline V gene has CDR1 MNHEY and CDR2 SVGAGI. This CDR3 has 13 amino acids. The ends were cut back, 6 bases at V and 0 bases at J, with 6 bases in the middle. DNA of the CDR3: TGTGCCAGCAGAAGAGGTAGCAATCAGCCCCAGCATTTT. Amino acids: CASRRGSNQPQHF.